This T cell receptor beta chain appears in the sequencing data of a study of cytomegalovirus exposure and HLA in healthy donors. Trimming left V 3 bases short and J 6 bases short, with 14 bases between. CDR1 is MNHNS and CDR2 is SASEGT in the germline V gene. The CDR3 spans 14 residues. PCR primers comprised 60 Vbeta and 13 Jbeta primers. Here immunoSEQ multiplex PCR was the method, and the copy in TCRdb shows in-frame clones only, minus some. This sample yields 60,000 to 75,000 clones, of which about two thirds are seen a single time; about 12% belongs to the top ten. Of note for this clone: Its target is unknown.

Findings and caveats of the study: An observed cluster of highly shared sequence variants was recorded as a likely sequencing artifact.

The origin of this receptor is a woman aged 40 to 50 in good health and CMV-seropositive. The chain employs TRBV6-1 and TRBJ1-2; no clear D gene. Input material: PBMCs. CDR3 nucleotides: TGTGCCAGCAGTGAGCTAAGGACTGATGATGGCTACACCTTC. As protein: CASSELRTDDGYTF.